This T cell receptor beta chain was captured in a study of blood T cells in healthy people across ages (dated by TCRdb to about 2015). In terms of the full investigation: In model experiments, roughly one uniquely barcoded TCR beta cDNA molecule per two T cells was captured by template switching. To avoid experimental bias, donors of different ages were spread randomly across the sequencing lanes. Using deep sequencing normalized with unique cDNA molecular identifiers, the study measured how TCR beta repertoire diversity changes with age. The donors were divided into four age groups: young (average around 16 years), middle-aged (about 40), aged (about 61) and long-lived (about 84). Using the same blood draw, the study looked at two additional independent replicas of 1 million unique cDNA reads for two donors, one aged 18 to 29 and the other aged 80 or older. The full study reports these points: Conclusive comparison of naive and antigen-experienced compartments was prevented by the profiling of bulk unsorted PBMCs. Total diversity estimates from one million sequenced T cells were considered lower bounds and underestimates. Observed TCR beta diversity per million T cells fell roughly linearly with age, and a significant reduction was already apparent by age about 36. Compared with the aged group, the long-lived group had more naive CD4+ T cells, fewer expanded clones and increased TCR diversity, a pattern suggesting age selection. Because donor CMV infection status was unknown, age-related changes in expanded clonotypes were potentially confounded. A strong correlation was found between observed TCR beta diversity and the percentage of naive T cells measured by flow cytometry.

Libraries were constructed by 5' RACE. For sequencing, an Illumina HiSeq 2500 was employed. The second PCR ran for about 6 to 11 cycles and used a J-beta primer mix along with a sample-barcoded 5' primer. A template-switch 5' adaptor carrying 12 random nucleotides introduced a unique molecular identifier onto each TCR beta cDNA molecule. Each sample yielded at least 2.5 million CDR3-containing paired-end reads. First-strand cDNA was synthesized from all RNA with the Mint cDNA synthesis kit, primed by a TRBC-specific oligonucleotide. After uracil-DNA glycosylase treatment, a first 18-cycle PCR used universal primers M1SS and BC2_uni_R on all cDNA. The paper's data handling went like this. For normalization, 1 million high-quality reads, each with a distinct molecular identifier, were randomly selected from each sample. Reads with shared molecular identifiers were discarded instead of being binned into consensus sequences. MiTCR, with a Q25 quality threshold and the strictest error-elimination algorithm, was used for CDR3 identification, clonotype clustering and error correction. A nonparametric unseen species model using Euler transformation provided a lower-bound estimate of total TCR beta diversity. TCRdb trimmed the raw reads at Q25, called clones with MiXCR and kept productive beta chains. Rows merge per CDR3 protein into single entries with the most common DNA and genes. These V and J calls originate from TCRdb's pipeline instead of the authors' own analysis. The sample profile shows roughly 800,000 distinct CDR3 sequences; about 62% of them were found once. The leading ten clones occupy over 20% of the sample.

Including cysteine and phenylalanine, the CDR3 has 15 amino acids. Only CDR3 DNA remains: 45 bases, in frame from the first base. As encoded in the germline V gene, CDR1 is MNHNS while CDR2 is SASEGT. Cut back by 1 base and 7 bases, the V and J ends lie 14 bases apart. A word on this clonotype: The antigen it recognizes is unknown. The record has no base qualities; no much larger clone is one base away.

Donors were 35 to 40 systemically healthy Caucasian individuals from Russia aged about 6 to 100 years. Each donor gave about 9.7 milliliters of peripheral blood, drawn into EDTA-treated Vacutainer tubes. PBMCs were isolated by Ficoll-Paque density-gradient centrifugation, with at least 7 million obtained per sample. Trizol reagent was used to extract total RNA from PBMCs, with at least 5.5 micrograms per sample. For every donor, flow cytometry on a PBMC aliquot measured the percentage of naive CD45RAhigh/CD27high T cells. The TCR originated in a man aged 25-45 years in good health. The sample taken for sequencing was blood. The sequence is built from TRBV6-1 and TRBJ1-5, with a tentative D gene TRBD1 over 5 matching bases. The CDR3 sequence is CASSEVSRESQPQHF. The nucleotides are TGTGCCAGCAGTGAAGTGAGCAGGGAGAGCCAGCCCCAGCATTTT.